This T cell receptor (beta chain) was retrieved from a study of cytomegalovirus exposure and HLA in healthy donors. Points from the study as a whole: Most CMV-associated TCR beta chains were later found to appear HLA-restricted.

V dropped 5 bases and J dropped 2; count of bases not matched to a gene: 8. Germline values: CDR1 LNHDA, CDR2 SQIVND (reference sequence). The CDR3 totals 15 residues. In the PCR, 60 Vbeta and 13 Jbeta primers were used. Libraries were prepared by immunoSEQ multiplex PCR; TCRdb keeps only in-frame clonotypes and omits some of them. The table has approximately 110,000 clones, around 76% seen once. On this clone itself: The antigen is undetermined.

Healthy bone marrow donors formed the donor group. Sequences were obtained from PBMCs. The gene calls are TRBV19 and TRBJ2-5; 7 positions agree with TRBD1. The receptor comes from an older woman in good health and CMV-seropositive. DNA for the CDR3: TGTGCCAGTAGTCCGATGACAGGGCCACAAGAGACCCAGTACTTC. Translation: CASSPMTGPQETQYF.